Reported below is one T cell receptor beta chain. What it recognizes is unknown. 200 ng DNA, about 33,000 T cell genomes, went into each sorted-subset replicate PCR. This table comes from immunoSEQ multiplex PCR, and its TCRdb copy is limited to in-frame clones, with some not included. The repertoire consists of around 1.5 million clones, with under 99% occurring once and the leading ten covering about 0.45%. The record originates from a study of shared clonotypes between healthy human individuals. Negatively enriched CD4+ T cells were divided by CD45RA into naive and memory. This CDR3 has 15 residues. V was trimmed by 4 bases and J by 0 bases, leaving 14 bases between them. Germline CDR1 SGHRS, CDR2 YFSETQ. Study-wide results and limits: Generation of non-shared clonotypes was less probable than generation of clonotypes shared by all four donors.

This clonotype was obtained from a young man in good health. This rearrangement joins TRBV5-1 to TRBJ2-7; possibly TRBD1 for D (5 bases). The material sequenced was naive CD4+ T cells sorted from blood. Subset noted: CD45RA+ positively selected. The chain's CDR3 is CASSPRGNPSYEQYF. The CDR3 nucleotides read TGCGCCAGCAGCCCAAGGGGTAACCCCTCCTACGAGCAGTACTTC.